Listed here is a single TCR beta chain. Antigen: not known. TCRdb keeps only in-frame clones here, not all; method: immunoSEQ multiplex PCR. Among about 47,000 clones listed, approximately 95% were seen once. These data are taken from a study of graft-versus-host responses after intestinal transplantation. Broader study findings: Patients who carried graft-donor T cell macrochimerism also had high graft-versus-host to host-versus-graft clonal ratios in their allografts.

The CDR3 length is 15 residues. The ends lost 6 bases at V and 2 bases at J; junction bases unmatched: 9. Germline CDR1 reads MNHEY; CDR2 reads SMNVEV (reference sequence). The origin of this receptor is a human donor who was the organ donor for an intestinal transplant. The J gene is TRBJ2-7, the V gene TRBV27; 8 bases are shared with TRBD2. The material sequenced was unstimulated CD8+ T cells sorted from spleen or lymph node cells, taken before transplant. CDR3 protein: CASSSPGGAAYEQYF. CDR3 nucleotide sequence: TGTGCCAGCAGCTCCCCGGGAGGGGCCGCCTACGAGCAGTACTTC.